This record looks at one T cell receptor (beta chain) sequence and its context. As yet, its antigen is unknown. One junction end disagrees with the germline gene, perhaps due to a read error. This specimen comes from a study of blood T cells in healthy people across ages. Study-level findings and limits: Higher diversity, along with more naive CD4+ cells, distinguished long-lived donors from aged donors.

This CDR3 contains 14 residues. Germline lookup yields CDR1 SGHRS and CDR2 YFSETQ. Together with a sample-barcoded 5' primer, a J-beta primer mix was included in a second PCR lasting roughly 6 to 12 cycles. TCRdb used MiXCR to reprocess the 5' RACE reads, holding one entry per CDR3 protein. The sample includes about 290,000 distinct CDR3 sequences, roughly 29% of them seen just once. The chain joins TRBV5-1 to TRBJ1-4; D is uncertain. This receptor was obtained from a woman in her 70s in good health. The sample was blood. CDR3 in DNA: TGCGCCAGCAGCTTGATGGGAACGAATGGAAAACTGTTTTTT. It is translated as CASSLMGTNGKLFF. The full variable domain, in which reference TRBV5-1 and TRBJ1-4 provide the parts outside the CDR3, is KAGVTQTPRYLIKTRGQQVTLSCSPISGHRSVSWYQQTPGQGLQFLFEYFSETQRNKGNFPGRFSGRQFSNSRSEMNVSTLELGDSALYLCASSLMGTNGKLFFGSGTQLSVL.